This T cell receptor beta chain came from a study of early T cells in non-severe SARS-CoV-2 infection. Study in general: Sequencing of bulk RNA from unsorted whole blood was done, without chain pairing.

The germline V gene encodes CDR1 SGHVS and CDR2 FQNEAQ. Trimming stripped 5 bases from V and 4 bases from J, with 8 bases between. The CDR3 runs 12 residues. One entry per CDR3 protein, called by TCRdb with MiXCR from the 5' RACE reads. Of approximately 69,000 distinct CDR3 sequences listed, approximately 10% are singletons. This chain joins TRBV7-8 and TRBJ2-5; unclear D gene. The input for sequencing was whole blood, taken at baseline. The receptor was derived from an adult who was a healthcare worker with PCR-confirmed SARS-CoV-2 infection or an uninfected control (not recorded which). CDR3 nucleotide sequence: TGTGCCAGCAGCATCACGATAGAGACCCAGTACTTC. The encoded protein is CASSITIETQYF.